The 14 T cell receptor beta chains below all came from one sample that was sequenced in a study of blood T cell repertoires in COVID-19. Some clones are missing from TCRdb's copy, which holds only in-frame ones; the method was immunoSEQ multiplex PCR. Found here are approximately 38,000 clones, roughly 80% of them singletons; the top ten hold 24%. The sample was peripheral blood. Receptors were obtained from a human donor with acute or convalescent COVID-19. The donor label of this sample is uncertain.

The CDR3 sequence is CASSGLGQGGNQPQHF. CDR3 nucleotides: TGTGCCAGTAGTGGCCTAGGGCAGGGTGGCAATCAGCCCCAGCATTTT. The chain combines TRBV19 with TRBJ1-5, with D possibly being TRBD1 (5 bases). V was trimmed by 5 bases and J by 2 bases, leaving 16 bases between them. CDR1 LNHDA and CDR2 SQIVND come from the germline V gene (reference sequence). The CDR3 is made up of 16 amino acids.

The rearrangement uses TRBV28 and TRBJ1-6; TRBD1 is a possible D gene (5 bases). The CDR3 length is 13 residues. The V end was cut by 5 bases, the J end by 9 bases, with 11 bases between. Germline V CDR1 and CDR2: MDHEN, SYDVKM. The CDR3 region is CASSRQGLSPLHF. CDR3 nucleotide sequence: TGTGCCAGCAGTCGCCAGGGACTTTCACCCCTCCACTTT. The full variable domain, with the rest looked up from reference TRBV28 and TRBJ1-6, is DVKVTQSSRYLVKRTGEKVFLECVQDMDHENMFWYRQDPGLGLRLIYFSYDVKMKEKGDIPEGYSVSREKKERFSLILESASTNQTSMYLCASSRQGLSPLHFGNGTRLTVT.

This chain joins TRBV9 and TRBJ2-3; 7 bases are shared with TRBD2. Germline CDR1 and CDR2: SGDLS and YYNGEE. V gave up 3 bases and J gave up 2 bases; unmatched junction bases: 12. This CDR3 has 17 residues. CDR3 in DNA: TGTGCCAGCAGCGCACCCTTCGCGGGGGACCTCACAGATACGCAGTATTTT. It is translated as CASSAPFAGDLTDTQYF.

The V gene is TRBV6-2 or TRBV6-3, the J gene TRBJ1-5; 7 nucleotides agree with TRBD1. Germline lookup yields CDR1 MNHEY and CDR2 SVGEGT. The CDR3 runs to 14 residues. J lost 4 bases, V lost 2 bases, and 2 bases had no gene match. The CDR3: CASSYGTENQPQHF. CDR3 nucleotides: TGTGCCAGCAGTTACGGGACAGAAAATCAGCCCCAGCATTTT.

In this sample, this clone is medium-sized. The gene calls are TRBV6-1 and TRBJ1-3; 7 bases agree with TRBD1. Germline CDR1 reads MNHNS; CDR2 reads SASEGT. The length of the CDR3 is 17 residues. The V gene end was trimmed by 3 bases and the J gene end by 3 bases; junction bases not matched to a gene: 11. The CDR3 here is CASSEGRHRGGGNTIYF. DNA for the CDR3: TGTGCCAGCAGTGAGGGAAGACACAGGGGAGGTGGAAACACCATATATTTT.

The chain employs TRBV10-3 and TRBJ1-2; D gene ambiguous. With 6 bases removed from V and 0 bases from J, the gap between germline ends came to 14 bases. CDR3 length: 15 residues. In germline, CDR1 is ENHRY, CDR2 SYGVKD. CDR3 DNA: TGTGCCATCAGGGCTGAGTTGGGCGCTAACTATGGCTACACCTTC. Encoded protein: CAIRAELGANYGYTF.

V is TRBV5-6 and J is TRBJ2-5; D may be TRBD2 (6 bases). V was cut by 2 bases and J by 0 bases, with 8 bases left in between. The CDR3 is made up of 14 amino acids. The germline gives CDR1 SGHDT, CDR2 YYEEEE. CDR3 coding DNA: TGTGCCAGCAGCTTTGGGAGGTACCAAGAGACCCAGTACTTC. Translation gives CASSFGRYQETQYF.

This clone appeared a single time. The chain carries TRBV20-1 and TRBJ1-4; D may be TRBD1 (6 bases). CDR1 and CDR2 (germline): DFQATT, SNEGSKA (reference sequence). V lost 3 bases to trimming and J lost 10 bases, with 18 bases between them. The CDR3 totals 14 residues. In DNA, the CDR3 is TGCAGTGCTAGTCGTCCAGGGGCTGGAGTAAAACTGTTTTTT. It encodes CSASRPGAGVKLFF.

The CDR3 nucleotides are TGTGCCAGCAGCCAAGGGACTAGCGGGGGGGCCAGTGAGCAGTTCTTC. It yields the protein CASSQGTSGGASEQFF. V and J are TRBV4-2 and TRBJ2-1, with 15 bases matching TRBD2. Germline V gene lookup returns CDR1 LGHNA and CDR2 YNFKEQ. The CDR3 extends over 16 amino acids. The junction had 4 bases not matched to a gene; V was cut back by 1 base and J by 9 bases.

This clone appeared a single time. The rearrangement uses TRBV28 and TRBJ1-5; 8 bases are a match to TRBD1. V lost 4 bases, J lost 3 bases, and 8 bases stayed unmatched. The CDR3 spans 16 residues. Germline loops: CDR1 MDHEN, CDR2 SYDVKM. The chain's CDR3 is CASSSLQGGSNQPQHF. CDR3 DNA sequence: TGTGCCAGCAGTTCTTTACAGGGGGGCTCCAATCAGCCCCAGCATTTT.

The genes are TRBV6-5 and TRBJ2-7, with TRBD1 as a possible D gene (6 bases). The CDR3 length is 15 residues. V shed 0 bases and J shed 0 bases, with 9 bases lying between them. The germline gives CDR1 MNHEY, CDR2 SVGAGI. CDR3 residues: CASSYSVGGSYEQYF. CDR3 in DNA: TGTGCCAGCAGTTACTCGGTAGGGGGCTCCTACGAGCAGTACTTC.

Written as DNA, the CDR3 is TGTGCCAGCAGTTACTCCGGCGGGGAGTCCACAGATACGCAGTATTTT. It yields the protein CASSYSGGESTDTQYF. The chain employs TRBV6-5 and TRBJ2-3; D is possibly TRBD2 (6 bases). The germline V gene has CDR1 MNHEY and CDR2 SVGAGI. The CDR3 is 16 residues long. Trimming cost V 0 bases and J 2 bases, with 12 bases left between them.

There are a few counts of this clone. This same CDR3 is encoded by further DNA sequences in the sample. The rearrangement uses TRBV4-3 and TRBJ1-5; unclear D gene. In germline, CDR1 is LGHNA, CDR2 YSLEER. Trimming took off 0 bases at V and 6 bases at J, with 6 bases between the two ends. The CDR3 has 13 amino acids. The CDR3 nucleotides are TGCGCCAGCAGCCAAGATCGGGGTCAGCCCCAGCATTTT. Residues: CASSQDRGQPQHF.

The J gene is TRBJ2-1, the V gene TRBV29-1; 8 bases match TRBD1. The CDR3 runs 14 residues. The trim removed 6 bases at V and 4 bases at J, leaving 8 bases unmatched. Germline values: CDR1 SQVTM, CDR2 ANQGSEA. CDR3 nucleotides: TGCAGCGTCGCTGGGGGGACAGGTTACAATGAGCAGTTCTTC. Translation gives CSVAGGTGYNEQFF.